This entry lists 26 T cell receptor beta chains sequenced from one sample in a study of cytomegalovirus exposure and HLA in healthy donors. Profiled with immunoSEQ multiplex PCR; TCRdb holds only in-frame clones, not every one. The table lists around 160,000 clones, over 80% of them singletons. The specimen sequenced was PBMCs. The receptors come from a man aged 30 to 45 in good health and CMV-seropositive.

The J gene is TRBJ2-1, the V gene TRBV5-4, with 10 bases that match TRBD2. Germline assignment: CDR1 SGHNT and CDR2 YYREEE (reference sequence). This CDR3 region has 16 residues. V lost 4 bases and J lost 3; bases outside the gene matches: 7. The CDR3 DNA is TGTGCCAGCAGCCCTCCACTAGCGGGGCTCTACAATGAGCAGTTCTTC. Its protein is CASSPPLAGLYNEQFF. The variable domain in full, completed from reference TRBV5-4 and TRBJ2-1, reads ETGVTQSPTHLIKTRGQQVTLRCSSQSGHNTVSWYQQALGQGPQFIFQYYREEENGRGNFPPRFSGLQFPNYSSELNVNALELDDSALYLCASSPPLAGLYNEQFFGPGTRLTVL.

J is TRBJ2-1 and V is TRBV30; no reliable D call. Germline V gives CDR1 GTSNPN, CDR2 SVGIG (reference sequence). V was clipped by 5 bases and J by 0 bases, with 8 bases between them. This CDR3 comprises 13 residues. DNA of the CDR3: TGTGCCTGGGGCCCCAACTCCTACAATGAGCAGTTCTTC. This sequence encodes CAWGPNSYNEQFF. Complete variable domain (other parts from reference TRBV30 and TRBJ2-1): SQTIHQWPATLVQPVGSPLSLECTVEGTSNPNLYWYRQAAGRGLQLLFYSVGIGQISSEVPQNLSASRPQDRQFILSSKKLLLSDSGFYLCAWGPNSYNEQFFGPGTRLTVL.

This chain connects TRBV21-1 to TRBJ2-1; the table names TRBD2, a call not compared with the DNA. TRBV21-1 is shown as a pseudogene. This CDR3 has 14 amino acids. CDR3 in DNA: TGTGCCAGCGGGAGCGGGGGGGCAACAAATGAGCAGTTCTTC. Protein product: CASGSGGATNEQFF.

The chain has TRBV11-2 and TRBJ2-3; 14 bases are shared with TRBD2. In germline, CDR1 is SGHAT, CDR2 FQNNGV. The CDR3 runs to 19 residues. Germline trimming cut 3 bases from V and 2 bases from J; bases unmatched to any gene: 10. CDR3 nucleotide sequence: TGTGCCAGCAGCTTTTTTCCCGGGACTAGCGGGGGTCTCACAGATACGCAGTATTTT. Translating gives CASSFFPGTSGGLTDTQYF.

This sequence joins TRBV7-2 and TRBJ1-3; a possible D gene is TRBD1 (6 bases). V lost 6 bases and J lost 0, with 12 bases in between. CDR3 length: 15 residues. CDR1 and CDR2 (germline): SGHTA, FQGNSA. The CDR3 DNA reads TGTGCCAGCAGGCGCACAGGGAGCTCTGGAAACACCATATATTTT. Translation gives CASRRTGSSGNTIYF.

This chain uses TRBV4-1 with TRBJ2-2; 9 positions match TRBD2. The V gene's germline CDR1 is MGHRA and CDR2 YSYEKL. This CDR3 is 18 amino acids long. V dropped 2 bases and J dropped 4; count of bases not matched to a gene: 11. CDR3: CASSQRVSGGDPTGELFF. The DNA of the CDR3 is TGCGCCAGCAGCCAAAGGGTTAGCGGGGGCGACCCCACCGGGGAGCTGTTTTTT.

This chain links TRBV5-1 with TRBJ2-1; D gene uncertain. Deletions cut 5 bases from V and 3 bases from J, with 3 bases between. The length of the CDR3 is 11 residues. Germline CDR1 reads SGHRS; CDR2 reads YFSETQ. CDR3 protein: CASSNYNEQFF. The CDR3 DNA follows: TGCGCCAGCAGTAACTACAATGAGCAGTTCTTC.

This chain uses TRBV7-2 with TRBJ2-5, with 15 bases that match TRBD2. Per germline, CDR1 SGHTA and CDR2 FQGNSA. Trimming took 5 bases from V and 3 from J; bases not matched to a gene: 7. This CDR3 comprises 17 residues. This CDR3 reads CASSPGLAGGSKETQYF. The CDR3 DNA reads TGTGCCAGCAGCCCCGGACTAGCGGGGGGGTCTAAAGAGACCCAGTACTTC.

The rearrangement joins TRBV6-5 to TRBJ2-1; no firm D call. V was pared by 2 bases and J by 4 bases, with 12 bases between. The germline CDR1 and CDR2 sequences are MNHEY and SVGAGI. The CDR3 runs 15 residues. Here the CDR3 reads CASSYQATSYNEQFF. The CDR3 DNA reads TGTGCCAGCAGTTACCAGGCCACATCTTACAATGAGCAGTTCTTC.

The CDR3 spells CATVRETGGDYEQYF. The CDR3 DNA reads as TGTGCCACCGTTAGGGAGACAGGGGGCGACTACGAGCAGTACTTC. This chain links TRBV19 with TRBJ2-7; 10 bases match TRBD1. Per the germline V gene, CDR1 is LNHDA and CDR2 is SQIVND (reference sequence). The CDR3 runs to 15 residues. The V gene end was trimmed by 10 bases and the J gene end by 3 bases; junction bases not matched to a gene: 12.

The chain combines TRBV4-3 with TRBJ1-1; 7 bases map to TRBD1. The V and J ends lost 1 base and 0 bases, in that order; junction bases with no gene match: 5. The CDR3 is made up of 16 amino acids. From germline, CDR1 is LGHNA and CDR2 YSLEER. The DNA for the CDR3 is TGCGCCAGCAGCCAAGGCGCGGGACAGATGAACACTGAAGCTTTCTTT. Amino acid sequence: CASSQGAGQMNTEAFF.

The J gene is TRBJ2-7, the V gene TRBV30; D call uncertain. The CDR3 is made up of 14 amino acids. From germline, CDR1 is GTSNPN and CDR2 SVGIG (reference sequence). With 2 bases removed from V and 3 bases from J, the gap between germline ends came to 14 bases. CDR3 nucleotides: TGTGCCTGGAGTTCCGGTCGACATATCTACGAGCAGTACTTC. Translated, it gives CAWSSGRHIYEQYF.

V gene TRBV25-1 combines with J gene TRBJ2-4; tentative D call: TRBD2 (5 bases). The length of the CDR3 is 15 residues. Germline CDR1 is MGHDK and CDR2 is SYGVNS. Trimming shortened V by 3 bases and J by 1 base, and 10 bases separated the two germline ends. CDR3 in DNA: TGTGCCAGCAGTGATCCCGGCGGGGCCAAAAACATTCAGTACTTC. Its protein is CASSDPGGAKNIQYF. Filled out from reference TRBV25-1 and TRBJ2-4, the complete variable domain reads EADIYQTPRYLVIGTGKKITLECSQTMGHDKMYWYQQDPGMELHLIHYSYGVNSTEKGDLSSESTVSRIRTEHFPLTLESARPSHTSQYLCASSDPGGAKNIQYFGAGTRLSVL.

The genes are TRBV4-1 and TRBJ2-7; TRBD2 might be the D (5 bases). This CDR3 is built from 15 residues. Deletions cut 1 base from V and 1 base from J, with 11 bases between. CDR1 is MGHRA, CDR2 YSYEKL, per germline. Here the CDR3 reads CASSQGTLASYEQYF. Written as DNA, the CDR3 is TGCGCCAGCAGCCAAGGGACTCTGGCGTCCTACGAGCAGTACTTC.

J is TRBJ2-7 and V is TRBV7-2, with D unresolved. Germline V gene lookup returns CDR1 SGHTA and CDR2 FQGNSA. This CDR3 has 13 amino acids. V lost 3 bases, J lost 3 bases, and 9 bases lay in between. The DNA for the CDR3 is TGTGCCAGCAGCTTCCTTCTCCGCTACGAGCAGTACTTC. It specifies CASSFLLRYEQYF.

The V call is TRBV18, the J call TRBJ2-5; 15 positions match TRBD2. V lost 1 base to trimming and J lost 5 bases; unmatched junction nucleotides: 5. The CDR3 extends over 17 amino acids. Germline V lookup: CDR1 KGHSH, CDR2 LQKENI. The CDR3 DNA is TGTGCCAGCTCACCACGGACTAGCGGGGGGGCTCGGGAGACCCAGTACTTC. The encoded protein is CASSPRTSGGARETQYF.

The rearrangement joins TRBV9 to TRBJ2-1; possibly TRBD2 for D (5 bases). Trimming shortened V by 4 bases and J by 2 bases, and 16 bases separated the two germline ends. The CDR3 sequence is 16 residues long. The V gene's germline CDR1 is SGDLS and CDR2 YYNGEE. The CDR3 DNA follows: TGTGCCAGCAGCCTGCAGAGCGGCCTTACCTACAATGAGCAGTTCTTC. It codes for CASSLQSGLTYNEQFF.

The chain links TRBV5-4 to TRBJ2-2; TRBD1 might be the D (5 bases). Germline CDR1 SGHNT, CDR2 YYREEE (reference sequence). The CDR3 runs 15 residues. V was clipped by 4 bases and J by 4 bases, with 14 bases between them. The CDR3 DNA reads TGTGCCAGCAGCCTTGCAGGGAAAAGCACCGGGGAGCTGTTTTTT. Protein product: CASSLAGKSTGELFF.

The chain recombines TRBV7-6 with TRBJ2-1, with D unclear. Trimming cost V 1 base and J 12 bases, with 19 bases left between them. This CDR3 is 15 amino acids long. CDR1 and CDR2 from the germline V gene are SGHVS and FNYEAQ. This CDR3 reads CASSLGDPPTSRQFF. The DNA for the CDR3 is TGTGCCAGCAGCTTAGGTGACCCCCCGACATCTCGGCAGTTCTTC. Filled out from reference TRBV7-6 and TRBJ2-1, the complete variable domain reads GAGVSQSPRYKVTKRGQDVALRCDPISGHVSLYWYRQALGQGPEFLTYFNYEAQQDKSGLPNDRFSAERPEGSISTLTIQRTEQRDSAMYRCASSLGDPPTSRQFFGPGTRLTVL.

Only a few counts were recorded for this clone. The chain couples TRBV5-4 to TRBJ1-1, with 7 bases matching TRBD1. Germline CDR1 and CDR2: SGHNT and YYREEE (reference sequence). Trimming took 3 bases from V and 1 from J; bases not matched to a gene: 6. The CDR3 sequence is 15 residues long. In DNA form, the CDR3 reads TGTGCCAGCAGCTCCCTAGGGACAGCGAACACTGAAGCTTTCTTT. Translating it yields CASSSLGTANTEAFF.

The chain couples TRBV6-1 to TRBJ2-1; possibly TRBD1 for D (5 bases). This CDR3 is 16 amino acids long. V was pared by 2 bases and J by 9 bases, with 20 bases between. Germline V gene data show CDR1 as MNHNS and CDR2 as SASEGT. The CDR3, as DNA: TGTGCCAGCAGTGAAATTCCAGGTCAGGGAACTGGTGAGCAGTTCTTC. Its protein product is CASSEIPGQGTGEQFF.

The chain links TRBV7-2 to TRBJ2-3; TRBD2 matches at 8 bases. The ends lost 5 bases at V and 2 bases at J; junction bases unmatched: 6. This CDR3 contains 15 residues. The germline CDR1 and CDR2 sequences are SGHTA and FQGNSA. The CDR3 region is CASSTTSGDTDTQYF. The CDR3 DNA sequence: TGTGCCAGCAGCACCACTAGCGGAGACACAGATACGCAGTATTTT.

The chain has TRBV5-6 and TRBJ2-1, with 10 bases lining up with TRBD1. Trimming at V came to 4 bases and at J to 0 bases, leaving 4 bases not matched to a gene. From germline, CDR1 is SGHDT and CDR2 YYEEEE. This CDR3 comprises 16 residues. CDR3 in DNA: TGTGCCAGCAGCCTGGGACAGGGGAGCTCCTACAATGAGCAGTTCTTC. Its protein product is CASSLGQGSSYNEQFF.

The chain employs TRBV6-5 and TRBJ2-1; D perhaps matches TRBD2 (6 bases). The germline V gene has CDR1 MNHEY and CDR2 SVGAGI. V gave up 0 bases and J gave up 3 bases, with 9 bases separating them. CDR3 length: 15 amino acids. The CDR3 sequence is CASSYSGLIYNEQFF. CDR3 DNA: TGTGCCAGCAGTTACTCGGGACTTATCTACAATGAGCAGTTCTTC.

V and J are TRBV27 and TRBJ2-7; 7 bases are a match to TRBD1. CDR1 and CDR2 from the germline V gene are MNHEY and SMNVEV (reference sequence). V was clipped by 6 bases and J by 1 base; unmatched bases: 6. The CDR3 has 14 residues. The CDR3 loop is CASRPGQTSYEQYF. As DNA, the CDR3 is TGTGCCAGCAGGCCGGGACAGACTTCCTACGAGCAGTACTTC.

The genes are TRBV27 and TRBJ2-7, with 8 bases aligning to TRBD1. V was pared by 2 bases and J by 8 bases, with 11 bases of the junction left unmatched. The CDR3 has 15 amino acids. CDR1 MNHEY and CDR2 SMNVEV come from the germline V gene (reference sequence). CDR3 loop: CASSLGTGILRQQYF. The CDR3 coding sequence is TGTGCCAGCAGTTTAGGGACAGGTATTCTACGACAGCAGTACTTC.